These T cell receptor beta chains were read from a single sample in a study of T cell responses to AZD1222 COVID-19 vaccine. The data were produced by immunoSEQ multiplex PCR, yet TCRdb's version contains in-frame clones alone and is incomplete. The data contain about 44,000 clones, about 83% of them singletons. Sample: peripheral blood, taken on day 0 of AZD1222 vaccination. The receptors were gathered from an adult in good health. Both conserved end residues are part of each CDR3. D genes are given only for firm matches. Clone size, where shown, is once, few, many, or a class for clones that have expanded.

cdr3_length	v_call	clone_size	j_call	d_call	cdr3_nt	cdr3_aa
14	TRBV29-1	NA	TRBJ2-5	NA	TGCAGCGTTCGACCGGGGGCGGTCCAAGAGACCCAGTACTTC	CSVRPGAVQETQYF
13	TRBV5-1	once	TRBJ2-2	TRBD2	TGCGCCAGCAGCACTAGCGGCACCGGGGAGCTGTTTTTT	CASSTSGTGELFF
14	TRBV10-1	NA	TRBJ2-2	TRBD2	TGCGCCAGCAGAGCGGGGCAAGACACCGGGGAGCTGTTTTTT	CASRAGQDTGELFF
20	TRBV28	once	TRBJ2-2	NA	TGTGCCAGCAGTTACGTATGGTGGGCGTCGCATTTACTAAACACCGGGGAGCTGTTTTTT	CASSYVWWASHLLNTGELFF
16	TRBV2	NA	TRBJ2-6	NA	TGTGCCTTGCGGGACCCCCCTTCGAATGGGGCCAACGTCCTGACTTTC	CALRDPPSNGANVLTF
15	TRBV6-5	NA	TRBJ2-7	TRBD2	TGTGCCAGCAGTCGGACTAGCGGGAGTGCTTACGAGCAGTACTTC	CASSRTSGSAYEQYF
15	TRBV5-6	NA	TRBJ1-5	TRBD1	TGTGCCAGCAGCTCGGCCCAGGGGGTAGGTCAGCCCCAGCATTTT	CASSSAQGVGQPQHF
12	TRBV29-1	NA	TRBJ1-1	NA	TGCAGCGTTGAAGCGGCCTCCACTGAAGCTTTCTTT	CSVEAASTEAFF
13	TRBV6-5	NA	TRBJ2-1	NA	TGTGCCAGCAGTCTCGACAGCTACAATGAGCAGTTCTTC	CASSLDSYNEQFF
15	TRBV9	NA	TRBJ2-2	NA	TGTGCCAGCAGCGTTGAGGGAGGTAACACCGGGGAGCTGTTTTTT	CASSVEGGNTGELFF
16	TRBV19	NA	TRBJ2-1	TRBD2	TGTGCCAGTAGTATCCTACTAGCGGGAGCCTACAATGAGCAGTTCTTC	CASSILLAGAYNEQFF
15	TRBV12-5	few	TRBJ1-6	NA	TGTGCTAGTCTCGCATCTGGGGGGGGGAATTCACCCCTCCACTTT	CASLASGGGNSPLHF
14	TRBV28	NA	TRBJ2-5	NA	TGTGCCAGCAGCCCACGTAGGGCGGGAGAGACCCAGTACTTC	CASSPRRAGETQYF
15	TRBV7-9	NA	TRBJ2-7	NA	TGTGCCAGCAGCCACCTAGACAGGCAAGCCTACGAGCAGTACTTC	CASSHLDRQAYEQYF
19	TRBV27	few	TRBJ2-3	TRBD2	TGTGCCAGCAGTCTCACAGGACTAGCGGGAGACACTAGCACAGATACGCAGTATTTT	CASSLTGLAGDTSTDTQYF
15	TRBV6-2/TRBV6-3	few	TRBJ2-7	TRBD2	TGTGCCAGCAGTCCCGGACTAGCGGCCCCCTACGAGCAGTACTTC	CASSPGLAAPYEQYF
13	TRBV6-4	NA	TRBJ1-2	NA	TGTGCCAGCAGTGAAAGGTTCGGGTATGGCTACACCTTC	CASSERFGYGYTF
16	TRBV18	NA	TRBJ2-2	TRBD2	TGTGCCAGCTCACCAGTAACTAGCGCGAACACCGGGGAGCTGTTTTTT	CASSPVTSANTGELFF
14	TRBV3-1/TRBV3-2	NA	TRBJ1-3	NA	TGTGCCAGCTCCCCCCGCCGCTCTGGAAACACCATATATTTT	CASSPRRSGNTIYF
11	TRBV30	NA	TRBJ1-3	TRBD1	TGTGCCTGGAGTGGGGGACAGGTCATATATTTT	CAWSGGQVIYF
13	TRBV6-2/TRBV6-3	NA	TRBJ2-7	TRBD1	TGTGCCAGCAGTTGGGGACAGGGGGACGAGCAGTACTTC	CASSWGQGDEQYF
11	TRBV6-6	NA	TRBJ1-2	NA	TGTGCCAGCTTCGGGTTGGATGGCTACACCTTC	CASFGLDGYTF
16	TRBV5-1	few	TRBJ2-5	NA	TGCGCCAGCAGCCCGCTGCCCCTAGCGAAACAAGAGACCCAGTACTTC	CASSPLPLAKQETQYF
15	TRBV28	few	TRBJ1-6	NA	TGTGCCAGCAGGAACCCTCGCCAGCTAAATTCACCCCTCCACTTT	CASRNPRQLNSPLHF
16	TRBV4-1	NA	TRBJ2-7	NA	TGCGCCAGCAGCCAAGAGTTCCCGGTGGTGCGGTCCGAGCAGTACTTC	CASSQEFPVVRSEQYF
14	TRBV24-1	NA	TRBJ2-5	NA	TGTGCCACCAGCGACCGGCGGACCCAAGAGACCCAGTACTTC	CATSDRRTQETQYF
15	TRBV7-8	NA	TRBJ1-2	TRBD1	TGTGCCAGCAGCTTAGTGAGGACAGGGGATTCTGGCTACACCTTC	CASSLVRTGDSGYTF
14	TRBV4-1	NA	TRBJ2-7	NA	TGCGCCAGCAGCAGCCACCAAGGGGCGTACGAGCAGTACTTC	CASSSHQGAYEQYF
15	TRBV28	NA	TRBJ2-7	NA	TGTGCCAGCACCCACGGAGGGGGGAACTCCTACGAGCAGTACTTC	CASTHGGGNSYEQYF